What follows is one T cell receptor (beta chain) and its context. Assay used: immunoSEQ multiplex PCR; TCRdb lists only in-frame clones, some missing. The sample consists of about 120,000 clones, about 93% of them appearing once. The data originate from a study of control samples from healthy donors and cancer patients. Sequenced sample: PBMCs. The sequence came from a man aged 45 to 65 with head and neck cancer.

CDR3 loop: CASSSLYVASEAFF. The CDR3 DNA is TGTGCCAGCAGCTCACTTTACGTTGCGTCGGAAGCTTTCTTT. The chain couples TRBV11-2 to TRBJ1-1, with D hard to call. With 4 bases removed from V and 8 bases from J, the gap between germline ends came to 17 bases. Germline CDR1 SGHAT, CDR2 FQNNGV. This CDR3 is 14 amino acids long.